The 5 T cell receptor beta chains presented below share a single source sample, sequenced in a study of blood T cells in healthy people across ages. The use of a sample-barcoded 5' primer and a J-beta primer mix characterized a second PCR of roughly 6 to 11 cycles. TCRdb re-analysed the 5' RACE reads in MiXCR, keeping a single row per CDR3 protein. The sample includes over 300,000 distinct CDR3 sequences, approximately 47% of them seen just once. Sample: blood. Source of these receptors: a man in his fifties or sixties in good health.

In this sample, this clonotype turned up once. The CDR3 spells CASSQEGGSNYGYTF. The CDR3 DNA is TGTGCCAGCAGCCAAGAGGGTGGCAGTAACTATGGCTACACCTTC. The chain uses TRBV4-2 and TRBJ1-2; D call uncertain. The length of the CDR3 is 15 residues. CDR1 is LGHNA, CDR2 YNFKEQ, per germline. V was pared by 0 bases and J by 1 base, with 9 bases between.

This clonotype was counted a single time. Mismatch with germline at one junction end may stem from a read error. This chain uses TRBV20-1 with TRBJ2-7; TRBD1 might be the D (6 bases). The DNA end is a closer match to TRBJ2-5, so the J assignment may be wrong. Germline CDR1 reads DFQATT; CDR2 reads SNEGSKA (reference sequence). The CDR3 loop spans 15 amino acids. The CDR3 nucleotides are TGTAGTGCTAGAACGTGGACCACAGGGCAAGAGACCCAGTACTTC. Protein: CSARTWTTGQETQYF.

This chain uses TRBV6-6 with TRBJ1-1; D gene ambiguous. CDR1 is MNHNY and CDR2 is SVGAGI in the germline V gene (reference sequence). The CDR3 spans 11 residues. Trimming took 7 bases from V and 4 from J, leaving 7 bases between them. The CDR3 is CASTWGTEAFF. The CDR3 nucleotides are TGTGCCAGCACCTGGGGCACTGAAGCTTTCTTT.

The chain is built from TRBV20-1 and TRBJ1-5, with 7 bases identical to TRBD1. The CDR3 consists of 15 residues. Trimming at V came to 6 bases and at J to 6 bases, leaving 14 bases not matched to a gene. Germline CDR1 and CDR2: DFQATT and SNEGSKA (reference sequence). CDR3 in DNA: TGCAGTGCCACCCAATTTGACAGGGCCGGTCAGCCCCAGCATTTT. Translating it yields CSATQFDRAGQPQHF.

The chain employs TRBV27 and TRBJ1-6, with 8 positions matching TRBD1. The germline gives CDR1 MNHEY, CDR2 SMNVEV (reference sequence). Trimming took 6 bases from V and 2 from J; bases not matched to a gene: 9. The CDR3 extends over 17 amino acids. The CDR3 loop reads CASSQIQGVAYNSPLHF. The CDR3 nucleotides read TGTGCCAGCAGCCAAATACAGGGGGTTGCCTATAATTCACCCCTCCACTTT.